The subject of this entry is one TCR beta chain. Isolation per sample recovered at least 7 million PBMCs. The CDR3 spans 14 residues. Germline V CDR1 and CDR2: SGHRS, YFSETQ. The germline V and J ends were trimmed by 7 bases and 1 base, with 14 bases remaining between them. This entry is derived from a study of blood T cells in healthy people across ages. With a J-beta primer mix and a sample-barcoded 5' primer, a second PCR ran about 7 to 12 cycles. Via MiXCR, TCRdb re-called the 5' RACE reads, giving one row per CDR3 protein. The data contain about 750,000 distinct CDR3 sequences, 53% of them singletons.

The chain joins TRBV5-1 to TRBJ2-5; TRBD1 is a possible D gene (5 bases). The sample consisted of blood. The sequence was collected from a man aged 80 or over in good health. CDR3 sequence (DNA): TGCGCCAGCTGTCAGGGAACCAGCCAAGAGACCCAGTACTTC. It yields the protein CASCQGTSQETQYF. The entire variable domain, with the rest obtained from reference TRBV5-1 and TRBJ2-5, is as follows: KAGVTQTPRYLIKTRGQQVTLSCSPISGHRSVSWYQQTPGQGLQFLFEYFSETQRNKGNFPGRFSGRQFSNSRSEMNVSTLELGDSALYLCASCQGTSQETQYFGPGTRLLVL.